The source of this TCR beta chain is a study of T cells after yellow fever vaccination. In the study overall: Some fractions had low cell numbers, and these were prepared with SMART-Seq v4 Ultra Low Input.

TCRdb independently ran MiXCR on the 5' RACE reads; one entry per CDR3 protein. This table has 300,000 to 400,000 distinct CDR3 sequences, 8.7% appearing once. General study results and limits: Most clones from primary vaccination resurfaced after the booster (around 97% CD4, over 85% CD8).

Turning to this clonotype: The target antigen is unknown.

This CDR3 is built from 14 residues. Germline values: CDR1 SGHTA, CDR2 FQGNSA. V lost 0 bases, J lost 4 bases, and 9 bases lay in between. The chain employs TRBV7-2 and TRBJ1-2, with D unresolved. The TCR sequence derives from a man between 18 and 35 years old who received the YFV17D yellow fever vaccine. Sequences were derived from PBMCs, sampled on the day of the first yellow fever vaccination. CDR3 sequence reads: CASSLAATGYGYTF. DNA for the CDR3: TGTGCCAGCAGCTTAGCCGCGACCGGCTATGGCTACACCTTC.